This TCR beta chain was retrieved from a study of shared clonotypes between healthy human individuals. About this clone: The antigen is unknown.

Naive CD8 isolation took CD45RO-negative cells positively selected for CCR7 and excluded terminally differentiated effector memory CD45RA+ cells. General observations from the study: A limitation of the genetic and exposure-history diversity represented arose from few donors. Some clonotypes were shared by all four sorted-subset donors, while others were not shared. The non-shared ones had lower generation probabilities than the shared ones. Measured sharing among donors was expected to vary with sequencing depth.

Deep-level running was used for the assay. Clones were sequenced by immunoSEQ multiplex PCR, and TCRdb holds only the in-frame ones, with some missing. The sample has hundreds of thousands of clones; 85% to 95% are singletons. The germline CDR1 and CDR2 sequences are MNHEY and SMNVEV (reference sequence). This CDR3 region has 15 residues. The V and J ends lost 10 bases and 5 bases, in that order; junction bases with no gene match: 11. V is TRBV27 and J is TRBJ1-5, with TRBD1 matching over 10 bases. The sequence was obtained from a woman in her thirties in good health. Sequencing used naive CD8+ T cells sorted from blood. DNA of the CDR3: TGTGCCACCGCCGCCGGGACAGGGGTTTATCAGCCCCAGCATTTT. It encodes CATAAGTGVYQPQHF.